In this sample, the clone carrying this TCR beta chain is large. Antigen unknown. The data originate from a study of neoadjuvant nivolumab and ipilimumab in lung cancer. Background on the study: Patients got nivolumab 3 mg/kg on days 1, 15 and 29; combination added ipilimumab 1 mg/kg day 1. Overall study findings and caveats: Higher pretherapy blood TCR richness went with higher resected-tumor richness. Only two of four nivolumab-treated tumors gained richness and clonality by surgery.

Produced via immunoSEQ multiplex PCR; TCRdb's table is partial and in-frame only. The table lists around 4,500 clones, over 65% of them singletons, with roughly 3.3% in the top ten. CDR1 is LNHNV, CDR2 YYDKDF, per germline (reference sequence). CDR3 length equals 14 residues. The V end was cut by 0 bases, the J end by 6 bases, with 9 bases between. This material consisted of normal lung tissue adjacent to the tumor, taken after neoadjuvant nivolumab, alone or with ipilimumab, at or shortly before surgery. The TCR sequence derives from an adult with non-small cell lung cancer. Some clones in this sample may be carry-over from other donors' samples. This chain connects TRBV15 to TRBJ2-1; D is unclear. The CDR3 nucleotides read TGTGCCACCAGCAGAGATGAAGTAGGCAATGAGCAGTTCTTC. Translated, it gives CATSRDEVGNEQFF.